This T cell receptor (beta chain) comes out of a study of CD8+CD57+ T cells in acquired aplastic anemia. Sequencing involved patients with CD8+CD57+ cell expansion previously shown by flow cytometry. Diagnosis of severe acquired aplastic anemia applied to all patients. Germline CDR1 and CDR2: SGHTA and FQGTGA. Germline trimming cut 5 bases from V and 6 bases from J; bases unmatched to any gene: 3. There are 14 residues in the CDR3. Genomic DNA was employed as the template in profiling TCR beta VDJ and CDR3. TCRdb reprocessed the reads via MiXCR and lists one record per CDR3 protein. The sample includes 450,000 to 550,000 distinct CDR3 sequences, less than 35% of them seen just once.

Material for sequencing was sorted CD4+, CD8+, or CD8+CD57+ T cells (not recorded which) from PBMCs. The J gene is TRBJ2-1, the V gene TRBV7-3; 11 nucleotides agree with TRBD2. The clonotype originates from a human donor with aplastic anemia. This CDR3 is CASSTSGGRNEQFF. CDR3 coding DNA: TGTGCCAGCAGCACTAGCGGGGGACGCAATGAGCAGTTCTTC.